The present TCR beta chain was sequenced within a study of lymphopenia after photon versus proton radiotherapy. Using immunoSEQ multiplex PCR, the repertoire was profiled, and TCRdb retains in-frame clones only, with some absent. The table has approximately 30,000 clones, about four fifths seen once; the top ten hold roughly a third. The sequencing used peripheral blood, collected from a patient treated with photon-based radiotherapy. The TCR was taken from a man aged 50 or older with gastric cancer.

The CDR3 sequence is CASSPGTSSGNTIYF. CDR3 in DNA: TGTGCCAGCTCACCCGGGACAAGCTCTGGAAACACCATATATTTT. The rearrangement joins TRBV18 to TRBJ1-3; TRBD1 might be the D (6 bases). CDR3 length equals 15 residues. Germline lookup yields CDR1 KGHSH and CDR2 LQKENI. V was clipped by 3 bases and J by 0 bases, with 9 bases between them.